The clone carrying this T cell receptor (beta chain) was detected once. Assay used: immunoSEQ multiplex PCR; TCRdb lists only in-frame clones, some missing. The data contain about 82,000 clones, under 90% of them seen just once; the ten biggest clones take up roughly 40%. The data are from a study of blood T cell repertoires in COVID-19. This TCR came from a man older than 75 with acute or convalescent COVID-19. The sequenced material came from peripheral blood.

The CDR3 nucleotides read TGTGCCAGCAGCCCTGGACAGGGGGTCGTCCACGAGCAGTACTTC. It translates to CASSPGQGVVHEQYF. V is TRBV28 and J is TRBJ2-7, with 10 bases matching TRBD1. The CDR3 extends over 15 amino acids. Germline CDR1 reads MDHEN; CDR2 reads SYDVKM. The ends lost 6 bases at V and 5 bases at J; junction bases unmatched: 10. The entire variable domain, with the rest obtained from reference TRBV28 and TRBJ2-7, is as follows: DVKVTQSSRYLVKRTGEKVFLECVQDMDHENMFWYRQDPGLGLRLIYFSYDVKMKEKGDIPEGYSVSREKKERFSLILESASTNQTSMYLCASSPGQGVVHEQYFGPGTRLTVT.